The rows below give T cell receptor beta chains drawn from one sample of a study of blood T cell repertoires in COVID-19. The method was immunoSEQ multiplex PCR; TCRdb's version includes in-frame clones alone and lacks a portion of them. The sample holds about 140,000 clones, roughly 90% seen once. The specimen was peripheral blood. These receptors originate from a human donor in a cohort sampled during active COVID-19. The CDR3 runs from the conserved cysteine through the conserved F or W. Each record gives: J gene, V gene, D gene, CDR3 DNA, CDR3 protein. The D gene is left open where the match is weak.

j_call: TRBJ2-7; v_call: TRBV7-6; d_call: TRBD1; cdr3_nt: TGTGCCAGCAGCTTATCACCCGGGACAGGGGACGAGCAGTACTTC; cdr3_aa: CASSLSPGTGDEQYF
j_call: TRBJ1-6; v_call: TRBV5-4; d_call: TRBD1; cdr3_nt: TGTGCCTGCAGGGGGGGTAATTCACCCCTCCACTTT; cdr3_aa: CACRGGNSPLHF
j_call: TRBJ2-2; v_call: TRBV7-9; d_call: .; cdr3_nt: TGTGCCAGCACCGAGGTAGCGATAGAAACCGGGGAGCTGTTTTTT; cdr3_aa: CASTEVAIETGELFF
j_call: TRBJ2-2; v_call: TRBV29-1; d_call: .; cdr3_nt: TGCAGCACCGAAAGCGACCGGGACGGGGAGCTGTTTTTT; cdr3_aa: CSTESDRDGELFF
j_call: TRBJ2-3; v_call: TRBV5-1; d_call: .; cdr3_nt: TGCGCCAGCAGCACAGGAGGTTCGGGGGACCCCAGGGCAGATACGCAGTATTTT; cdr3_aa: CASSTGGSGDPRADTQYF
j_call: TRBJ2-2; v_call: TRBV11-2; d_call: TRBD2; cdr3_nt: TGTGCCAGCCGTCGACTAGCGGGGTTCACCGGGGAGCTGTTTTTT; cdr3_aa: CASRRLAGFTGELFF
j_call: TRBJ2-1; v_call: TRBV7-3; d_call: TRBD1; cdr3_nt: TGTGCCAGCAGCCCCGTGGGACAGAGCGATGAGCAGTTCTTC; cdr3_aa: CASSPVGQSDEQFF
j_call: TRBJ2-1; v_call: TRBV3-1/TRBV3-2; d_call: .; cdr3_nt: TGTGCCAGCAGCCCGCCTGGGGGGAGGTACAATGAGCAGTTCTTC; cdr3_aa: CASSPPGGRYNEQFF
j_call: TRBJ2-3; v_call: TRBV2; d_call: TRBD2; cdr3_nt: TGTGCCAGCAGGGGGACTAGCCCCACAGATACGCAGTATTTT; cdr3_aa: CASRGTSPTDTQYF
j_call: TRBJ1-2; v_call: TRBV21-1; d_call: .; cdr3_nt: TGTGCCAGCAGCAAAGAACGGGGGGCCCACTATGGCTACACCTTC; cdr3_aa: CASSKERGAHYGYTF
j_call: TRBJ1-6; v_call: TRBV3-1/TRBV3-2; d_call: .; cdr3_nt: TGTGCCAGCAGCCAAGATTTGTCGGGAAATTCACCCCTCCACTTT; cdr3_aa: CASSQDLSGNSPLHF
j_call: TRBJ2-1; v_call: TRBV5-1; d_call: TRBD1; cdr3_nt: TGCGCCAGCAGCTTGGTTATGACAGGGGGGTACAATGAGCAGTTCTTC; cdr3_aa: CASSLVMTGGYNEQFF
j_call: TRBJ2-3; v_call: TRBV10-3; d_call: .; cdr3_nt: TGTGCCACCCTGCCAGGGGATTGGGGAGATACGCAGTATTTT; cdr3_aa: CATLPGDWGDTQYF
j_call: TRBJ1-1; v_call: TRBV6-6; d_call: .; cdr3_nt: TGTGCCAGCAGCCTCGCGAGACAGGCCCGTGAAGCTTTCTTT; cdr3_aa: CASSLARQAREAFF
j_call: TRBJ1-5; v_call: TRBV3-1/TRBV3-2; d_call: TRBD1; cdr3_nt: TGTGCCAGCAGCCATTCCCTCTCGACAGGGAGGAATCAGCCCCAGCATTTT; cdr3_aa: CASSHSLSTGRNQPQHF
j_call: TRBJ2-1; v_call: TRBV12-3/TRBV12-4; d_call: .; cdr3_nt: TGTGCAAGCGGGCTAGCGAGCGACCATGAGCAGTTCTTC; cdr3_aa: CASGLASDHEQFF